The rows below give T cell receptor beta chains drawn from one sample of a study of radiation and T cells in renal cell carcinoma. Data came from immunoSEQ multiplex PCR; TCRdb stores just in-frame clones and leaves some out. The sample lists 75,000 to 95,000 clones, around 81% seen once, with more than 9% in the top ten. Sequenced here: blood, sampled from a patient whose treatment included radiotherapy and nephrectomy. The receptors stem from a man aged 45-60 years with renal cell carcinoma. Each CDR3 is given with its conserved first and last residue. A D gene is named only where the DNA matches it firmly. Expanded clones get a size class; other rows say once, few or many, or leave the size out.

size,J,V,D,CDR3,DNA
once,TRBJ2-5,TRBV15,.,CATSRDLARPETQYF,TGTGCCACCAGCAGAGATCTAGCCCGCCCAGAGACCCAGTACTTC
.,TRBJ2-1,TRBV5-1,TRBD2,CASSRRFPSGDSYNEQFF,TGCGCCAGCAGCCGTAGGTTCCCTAGCGGGGACTCCTACAATGAGCAGTTCTTC
.,TRBJ2-1,TRBV2,.,CASSDDLADEQFF,TGTGCCAGCAGTGATGATCTTGCGGATGAGCAGTTCTTC
.,TRBJ1-2,TRBV7-2,.,CASRRTTIQGTDGYTF,TGTGCCAGCAGGCGGACTACTATACAGGGAACTGATGGCTACACCTTC
.,TRBJ2-1,TRBV2,TRBD2,CASSFGAGGYEQFF,TGTGCCAGCAGTTTTGGAGCGGGGGGGTATGAGCAGTTCTTC
once,TRBJ2-7,TRBV30,TRBD2,CAWSAGTTYEQYF,TGTGCCTGGAGTGCCGGGACTACCTACGAGCAGTACTTC
.,TRBJ1-5,TRBV29-1,TRBD1,CSVHSGGNQPQHF,TGCAGCGTCCACTCAGGGGGAAATCAGCCCCAGCATTTT
.,TRBJ2-1,TRBV18,.,CASSPPGRGGNEQFF,TGTGCCAGCTCACCACCGGGTAGAGGGGGCAATGAGCAGTTCTTC
.,TRBJ1-2,TRBV11-2,.,CASRQQGEDGYTF,TGTGCCAGCCGACAACAGGGTGAAGATGGCTACACCTTC
.,TRBJ2-1,TRBV5-4,TRBD1,CASSLRGQGSFEQFF,TGTGCCAGCAGCTTGAGGGGACAGGGGTCCTTTGAGCAGTTCTTC
.,TRBJ2-7,TRBV19,.,CASGYGYEQYF,TGTGCCTCAGGTTACGGCTACGAGCAGTACTTC
.,TRBJ2-7,TRBV6-1,TRBD1,CASSGLPGQGAYEQYF,TGTGCCAGCAGTGGCTTACCGGGACAGGGGGCTTACGAGCAGTACTTC
.,TRBJ2-3,TRBV4-1,.,CASSQETQTTDTQYF,TGCGCCAGCAGCCAGGAGACTCAAACCACAGATACGCAGTATTTT
.,TRBJ1-2,TRBV5-1,.,CASSLDPGTSQLGGYTF,TGCGCCAGCAGCTTGGATCCCGGGACTAGTCAGCTGGGTGGCTACACCTTC
.,TRBJ2-5,TRBV7-8,.,CASSLAGAETQYF,TGTGCCAGCAGCTTAGCGGGGGCAGAGACCCAGTACTTC
.,TRBJ1-6,TRBV6-1,.,CASSEVRGYNSPLHF,TGTGCCAGCTCTGAGGTACGGGGCTACAATTCACCCCTCCACTTT
.,TRBJ2-7,TRBV19,TRBD1,CASRATGPTYEQYF,TGTGCCAGTAGGGCGACAGGGCCGACCTACGAGCAGTACTTC
once,TRBJ1-2,TRBV18,.,CASSPEPSPNYGYTF,TGTGCCAGCTCACCAGAACCCTCCCCTAACTATGGCTACACCTTC
once,TRBJ1-4,TRBV7-9,.,CASSLSANEKLFF,TGTGCCAGCAGCTTATCGGCTAATGAAAAACTGTTTTTT
.,TRBJ2-3,TRBV7-2,TRBD2,CASSLVLAGSRTDTQYF,TGTGCCAGCAGCTTAGTACTAGCGGGTTCCCGCACAGATACGCAGTATTTT
.,TRBJ1-5,TRBV7-9,.,CASSLAGAGQPQHF,TGTGCCAGCAGCTTAGCAGGGGCGGGTCAGCCCCAGCATTTT
.,TRBJ2-5,TRBV19,.,CASSVRWRETQYF,TGTGCCAGTAGTGTTAGGTGGAGGGAGACCCAGTACTTC
few,TRBJ2-7,TRBV6-6,.,CASSLAMFDEQYF,TGTGCCAGCAGTTTAGCGATGTTTGACGAGCAGTACTTC
.,TRBJ2-1,TRBV18,.,CASSLRGQSYNEQFF,TGTGCCAGCTCACTTAGGGGTCAGTCCTACAATGAGCAGTTCTTC
.,TRBJ2-7,TRBV6-5,.,CASTSGTLYEQYF,TGTGCCAGCACATCTGGGACCCTCTACGAGCAGTACTTC
.,TRBJ2-1,TRBV6-5,TRBD2,CATLAGGGSYNEQFF,TGTGCCACCTTAGCGGGAGGGGGTTCCTACAATGAGCAGTTCTTC
.,TRBJ1-1,TRBV11-3,.,CASSLVRGAEAFF,TGTGCCAGCAGCTTAGTGCGGGGCGCTGAAGCTTTCTTT
.,TRBJ2-7,TRBV15,.,CATSRLRGVSYEQYF,TGTGCCACCAGCAGACTGCGCGGAGTCTCCTACGAGCAGTACTTC
.,TRBJ1-4,TRBV2,.,CASSGLNEKLFF,TGTGCCAGCAGTGGGCTTAATGAAAAACTGTTTTTT
once,TRBJ1-1,TRBV29-1,TRBD1,CSAQGQSNTEAFF,TGCAGCGCCCAGGGACAGTCGAACACTGAAGCTTTCTTT
.,TRBJ2-4,TRBV10-2,.,CASSAGMGTKNIQYF,TGCGCCAGCAGTGCAGGGATGGGAACCAAAAACATTCAGTACTTC
once,TRBJ2-2,TRBV25-1,TRBD1,CASRGQATTGELFF,TGTGCCAGCAGGGGACAGGCGACCACCGGGGAGCTGTTTTTT
once,TRBJ1-2,TRBV6-5,.,CASSSQGNYGYTF,TGTGCCAGCAGTTCACAGGGCAACTATGGCTACACCTTC
.,TRBJ2-2,TRBV27,TRBD2,CASRTSGGAQNGELFF,TGTGCCAGCCGGACTAGCGGGGGGGCCCAGAACGGGGAGCTGTTTTTT
.,TRBJ2-1,TRBV2,TRBD2,CASSGTSGGAIEQFF,TGTGCCAGCAGCGGCACTAGCGGGGGGGCGATTGAGCAGTTCTTC
few,TRBJ1-4,TRBV6-1,.,CASSEARGGVEKLFF,TGTGCCAGCAGTGAAGCCAGAGGGGGAGTGGAAAAACTGTTTTTT
few,TRBJ1-5,TRBV6-1,TRBD1,CASSEQDRNSNQPQHF,TGTGCCAGCAGTGAACAGGACAGGAATAGCAATCAGCCCCAGCATTTT
.,TRBJ1-1,TRBV30,.,CAWSVGANTEAFF,TGTGCCTGGAGTGTAGGTGCGAACACTGAAGCTTTCTTT
.,TRBJ1-5,TRBV18,.,CASSPGNQPQHF,TGTGCCAGCTCACCAGGGAATCAGCCCCAGCATTTT
.,TRBJ1-2,TRBV5-1,.,CASSLALGYGYTF,TGCGCCAGCAGCTTGGCCTTAGGATATGGCTACACCTTC
.,TRBJ1-2,TRBV7-3,.,CASSLPTASCHGYTF,TGTGCCAGCAGCCTCCCGACAGCCTCATGCCATGGCTACACCTTC
.,TRBJ1-1,TRBV28,.,CASSIPNTEAFF,TGTGCCAGCAGTATTCCTAACACTGAAGCTTTCTTT
.,TRBJ2-1,TRBV18,.,CASSPRRESEQFF,TGTGCCAGCTCACCCAGGAGGGAGAGTGAGCAGTTCTTC
.,TRBJ2-7,TRBV6-5,TRBD1,CASQINRGMYEQYF,TGTGCCAGTCAAATAAACAGGGGGATGTACGAGCAGTACTTC
.,TRBJ2-5,TRBV9,.,CASSVGVGEAETQYF,TGTGCCAGCAGCGTAGGGGTGGGAGAAGCGGAGACCCAGTACTTC
.,TRBJ1-4,TRBV5-1,.,CASSRDTTNEKLFF,TGCGCCAGCAGCCGGGACACCACTAATGAAAAACTGTTTTTT
.,TRBJ2-7,TRBV5-1,TRBD2,CASSLASGSVYEQYF,TGCGCCAGCAGCTTGGCTAGCGGGAGTGTCTACGAGCAGTACTTC
.,TRBJ2-7,TRBV10-3,.,CAIMGVDEQYF,TGTGCCATCATGGGGGTTGACGAGCAGTACTTC
.,TRBJ1-2,TRBV30,.,CARDVNYGYTF,TGTGCCCGGGACGTAAACTATGGCTACACCTTC
.,TRBJ2-5,TRBV7-9,.,CASSDELVSEEETQYF,TGTGCCAGCAGCGACGAGCTCGTTAGCGAGGAGGAGACCCAGTACTTC
.,TRBJ2-2,TRBV5-1,TRBD1,CASRSTGTGGNTGELFF,TGCGCCAGCAGAAGCACCGGGACAGGGGGCAACACCGGGGAGCTGTTTTTT
.,TRBJ2-7,TRBV5-1,.,CASSLAVGAYEQYF,TGCGCCAGCAGCTTGGCGGTGGGGGCGTACGAGCAGTACTTC
few,TRBJ2-5,TRBV5-1,TRBD1,CASSPGGTGEQETQYF,TGCGCCAGCAGCCCGGGCGGGACAGGGGAACAAGAGACCCAGTACTTC
.,TRBJ1-3,TRBV27,.,CASSLFWGGGNTIYF,TGTGCCAGCAGTTTATTCTGGGGCGGAGGAAACACCATATATTTT
few,TRBJ2-7,TRBV23-1,.,CARTVYEQYF,TGCGCCAGGACAGTCTACGAGCAGTACTTC